The sequence of this T cell receptor beta chain was determined in a study of patients and donors after allogeneic stem cell transplantation. One entry per CDR3 protein results from TCRdb running MiXCR on the RT-PCR reads. The sample yields 20,000 to 30,000 distinct CDR3 sequences, approximately 8.8% seen once. The sequenced sample was blood, either unsorted or a sorted T cell fraction (not recorded which). The sequence came from a human donor who was either an allogeneic HSCT recipient or a stem cell or donor lymphocyte infusion donor (not recorded which). It is not recorded whose cells these are; they may come from a transplant donor.

The CDR3 protein is CASRRRWTESYGYTF. CDR3 nucleotide sequence: TGTGCCAGCAGGCGAAGGTGGACAGAGTCTTATGGCTACACCTTC. The chain combines TRBV6-1 with TRBJ1-2; TRBD1 is a possible D gene (6 bases). CDR3 length equals 15 residues. The germline V gene has CDR1 MNHNS and CDR2 SASEGT. The V and J ends lost 6 bases and 5 bases respectively, with 19 bases between them.